Listed below are T cell receptor beta chains from one sample, sequenced in a study of read filtering for tumor transcriptome and immune sequencing. TCRdb re-analysed the reads in MiXCR, keeping a single row per CDR3 protein. The sample has roughly 41,000 distinct CDR3 sequences; approximately 15% are singletons. The sequenced sample was a population of CD138-negative cells sorted from bone marrow. The receptors shown here come from a donor at least 40 years old with multiple myeloma. Each CDR3 is given with its conserved first and last residue. D genes are given only for firm matches. Not all rows give a size; the values are once, few, many and, for expanded clones, a class.

clone size	D gene	V gene	J gene	CDR3 protein	CDR3 DNA
NA	NA	TRBV20-1	TRBJ2-3	CSALTHSTDTQYF	TGCAGTGCCCTGACCCACAGCACAGATACGCAGTATTTT
once	NA	TRBV19	TRBJ2-1	CASSTRLANNEQFF	TGTGCCAGTAGTACCCGACTGGCTAACAATGAGCAGTTCTTC
many	TRBD2	TRBV13	TRBJ2-1	CASSLVGLAGDNEQFF	TGTGCCAGCAGCTTAGTAGGGCTAGCGGGAGACAATGAGCAGTTCTTC
many	TRBD2	TRBV6-5	TRBJ2-1	CASSSEHGLAGVNEQFF	TGTGCCAGCAGTTCCGAACACGGACTAGCGGGAGTGAATGAGCAGTTCTTC
NA	NA	TRBV25-1	TRBJ2-1	CASRSGRVGEQFF	TGTGCCAGCAGAAGCGGTCGGGTCGGTGAGCAGTTCTTC
many	NA	TRBV5-1	TRBJ2-1	CARASFSPYNEQFF	TGCGCCAGAGCGAGCTTCTCACCCTACAATGAGCAGTTCTTC
many	NA	TRBV5-4	TRBJ2-7	CASSLDFLGEQYF	TGTGCCAGCAGCTTGGATTTCCTCGGCGAGCAGTACTTC
many	NA	TRBV5-5	TRBJ2-7	CASSGSGRPYEQYF	TGTGCCAGCAGCGGATCAGGGCGGCCCTACGAGCAGTACTTC
NA	NA	TRBV20-1	TRBJ1-2	CSAITGAAGYGYTF	TGCAGTGCTATAACGGGGGCGGCTGGCTATGGCTACACCTTC
few	NA	TRBV7-4	TRBJ1-5	CASSPRVPPPWQPQHF	TGTGCCAGCAGCCCCCGGGTCCCTCCCCCGTGGCAGCCCCAGCATTTT
many	NA	TRBV2	TRBJ2-7	CATGRGPYEQYF	TGTGCCACCGGGCGGGGACCCTACGAGCAGTACTTC
many	NA	TRBV7-8	TRBJ2-2	CASSLGGSGTGELFF	TGTGCCAGCAGCTTAGGGGGGAGTGGCACCGGGGAGCTGTTTTTT
few	NA	TRBV20-1	TRBJ2-2	CSARAGAATGELFF	TGCAGTGCTAGAGCGGGGGCGGCCACCGGGGAGCTGTTTTTT
many	NA	TRBV24-1	TRBJ1-2	CATSDQQGGEDYYGYTF	TGTGCCACCAGTGACCAACAGGGAGGAGAAGACTACTATGGCTACACCTTC
many	NA	TRBV6-2/TRBV6-3	TRBJ2-5	CASRNPKAKETQYF	TGTGCCAGCAGAAATCCGAAGGCCAAGGAGACCCAGTACTTC
NA	NA	TRBV3-1	TRBJ2-2	CASSQGPATGELFF	TGTGCCAGCAGCCAAGGGCCTGCCACCGGGGAGCTGTTTTTT
few	NA	TRBV29-1	TRBJ2-5	CSVSLLAGRGETQYF	TGCAGCGTTTCCCTCCTGGCAGGGCGTGGAGAGACCCAGTACTTC
many	TRBD2	TRBV7-2	TRBJ2-7	CASSLTSGRYEQYF	TGTGCCAGCAGCCTAACTAGCGGGAGGTATGAGCAGTACTTC
NA	NA	TRBV5-6	TRBJ2-5	CACTPRRSPGETQYF	TGTGCCTGCACTCCTCGAAGGAGCCCAGGGGAGACCCAGTACTTC
many	NA	TRBV2	TRBJ1-1	CASSELGQNTARRIF	TGTGCCAGCAGTGAACTTGGACAGAACACGGCGCGGAGAATCTTT
few	TRBD2	TRBV6-2/TRBV6-3	TRBJ2-7	CASSYGKRGVRYEQYF	TGTGCCAGCAGTTACGGAAAGCGGGGAGTCAGGTACGAGCAGTACTTC
many	NA	TRBV7-2	TRBJ2-5	CASSLNQETQYF	TGTGCCAGCAGCTTAAACCAAGAGACCCAGTACTTC
many	NA	TRBV5-1	TRBJ2-1	CASSSVGGINEQFF	TGCGCCAGCAGCTCGGTGGGAGGTATTAATGAGCAGTTCTTC
many	NA	TRBV12-3/TRBV12-4	TRBJ2-1	CASTGGAYNEQFF	TGTGCCAGCACCGGAGGGGCCTACAATGAGCAGTTCTTC
many	NA	TRBV20-1	TRBJ2-3	CSARGDLAGTDTQYF	TGCAGTGCTAGGGGGGATTTAGCAGGCACAGATACGCAGTATTTT
many	NA	TRBV4-3	TRBJ2-7	CASSRITGPSYEQYF	TGCGCCAGCAGCCGTATCACCGGGCCCTCCTACGAGCAGTACTTC
many	NA	TRBV6-2/TRBV6-3	TRBJ2-2	CASSYLGGELFF	TGTGCCAGCAGTTACTTGGGCGGGGAGCTGTTTTTT
NA	TRBD2	TRBV6-2/TRBV6-3	TRBJ2-1	CASSYLGLAGGGRYNEQSF	TGTGCCAGCAGTTACCTGGGACTAGCGGGGGGGGGTCGATACAATGAGCAGTCCTTC
many	TRBD2	TRBV20-1	TRBJ2-1	CSAREYPPTSGRVNEQFF	TGCAGTGCTAGAGAGTACCCTCCCACTAGCGGGAGGGTCAATGAGCAGTTCTTC
many	NA	TRBV20-1	TRBJ1-1	CSASGEPEAFF	TGCAGTGCTAGTGGTGAACCTGAAGCTTTCTTT
many	TRBD2	TRBV5-1	TRBJ2-1	CASSSVLAGVTSTYNEQFF	TGCGCCAGCAGCTCGGTCCTAGCGGGAGTAACTTCGACGTACAATGAGCAGTTCTTC
many	NA	TRBV6-5	TRBJ1-1	CASNPRWAAMNTEAFF	TGTGCCAGCAACCCGCGGTGGGCGGCCATGAACACTGAAGCTTTCTTT
NA	NA	TRBV30	TRBJ1-6	CASQGPSKAPLHF	TGTGCCTCGCAGGGACCTTCGAAAGCACCCCTCCACTTT
NA	TRBD1	TRBV19	TRBJ2-2	CASSKGQGANTGELPF	TGTGCCAGTAGTAAAGGACAGGGGGCGAACACCGGGGAGCTGCCTTTT
many	TRBD1	TRBV12-3/TRBV12-4	TRBJ2-7	CASSSHNRGTTYEQYF	TGTGCCAGCAGTTCCCACAACAGGGGTACCACCTACGAGCAGTACTTC
many	NA	TRBV28	TRBJ1-5	CASCSAGQPQHF	TGTGCCAGCTGCTCAGCGGGTCAGCCCCAGCATTTT
many	NA	TRBV7-8	TRBJ2-1	CASSLARQQFF	TGTGCCAGCAGCTTAGCGCGGCAGCAGTTCTTC
many	TRBD2	TRBV5-5	TRBJ2-5	CASSLEVAGTQETQYF	TGTGCCAGCAGCTTGGAAGTAGCGGGGACTCAAGAGACCCAGTACTTC
few	NA	TRBV7-2	TRBJ2-5	CASSRDGFSFQETQYF	TGTGCCAGCAGCCGGGACGGGTTTTCCTTCCAAGAGACCCAGTACTTC
many	TRBD1	TRBV29-1	TRBJ2-7	CSVTGITSSYEQYF	TGCAGCGTGACAGGGATTACCAGCTCCTACGAGCAGTACTTC
many	TRBD1	TRBV6-5	TRBJ1-2	CASSEETGVNYGYTF	TGTGCCAGCAGTGAGGAGACAGGGGTCAACTATGGCTACACCTTC
many	TRBD2	TRBV20-1	TRBJ2-4	CSARDWEGAKNIQYF	TGCAGTGCTAGAGATTGGGAGGGAGCCAAAAACATTCAGTACTTC
NA	NA	TRBV29-1	TRBJ1-1	CSALNTGAFF	TGCAGCGCCCTTAATACAGGGGCTTTCTTT
many	NA	TRBV7-9	TRBJ1-1	CASSLGAPTPPDGTEAFF	TGTGCCAGCAGCTTAGGGGCGCCCACTCCCCCCGATGGGACTGAAGCTTTCTTT
NA	NA	TRBV5-1	TRBJ2-7	CANSLGVDYVQYF	TGCGCCAACAGCTTAGGGGTGGACTACGTGCAGTACTTC
many	NA	TRBV4-2	TRBJ1-3	CASSQEPQDSGNTIYF	TGTGCCAGCAGCCAAGAGCCACAGGACTCTGGAAACACCATATATTTT
many	NA	TRBV28	TRBJ2-2	CASSRPLYTGELFF	TGTGCCAGCAGTCGGCCCCTTTACACCGGGGAGCTGTTTTTT
many	TRBD2	TRBV29-1	TRBJ2-2	CSVELAGNTGELFF	TGCAGCGTTGAACTAGCGGGGAACACCGGGGAGCTGTTTTTT
many	NA	TRBV20-1	TRBJ2-5	CSARRLRAGQGTQYF	TGCAGTGCTAGACGGTTGCGGGCGGGTCAGGGGACCCAGTACTTC
many	TRBD1	TRBV6-1	TRBJ1-4	CASSERDRQGREKLFF	TGTGCCAGCAGTGAAAGAGATAGACAGGGACGAGAAAAACTGTTTTTT
many	NA	TRBV11-2	TRBJ1-1	CASSLDQPLNTEAFF	TGTGCCAGCAGCTTAGACCAGCCCTTGAACACTGAAGCTTTCTTT
many	TRBD2	TRBV2	TRBJ2-3	CASSETDRGLAATSTDTQYF	TGTGCCAGCAGTGAAACCGACCGGGGACTAGCGGCAACTAGCACAGATACGCAGTATTTT
many	NA	TRBV28	TRBJ2-3	CASSLPTDTQYF	TGTGCCAGCAGTTTACCGACAGATACGCAGTATTTT
many	NA	TRBV6-5	TRBJ2-6	CASSYYTLSGANVLTF	TGTGCCAGCAGCTACTATACCCTCTCTGGGGCCAACGTCCTGACTTTC
many	NA	TRBV25-1	TRBJ2-1	CASSEPNRGAQFF	TGTGCCAGCAGTGAACCCAATCGGGGGGCCCAGTTCTTC
many	NA	TRBV19	TRBJ2-1	CASNRRVSRLESNEQFF	TGTGCCAGTAATAGGAGGGTCAGCCGCCTAGAGAGCAATGAGCAGTTCTTC
few	NA	TRBV11-2	TRBJ2-3	CASSSQGWDGHHRFWTQYF	TGTGCCAGCAGCTCCCAAGGATGGGACGGGCACCATAGGTTCTGGACGCAGTATTTT
NA	TRBD1	TRBV10-3	TRBJ1-5	CAIREGRGLSPQHF	TGTGCCATCAGAGAAGGCAGGGGGCTTTCGCCCCAGCATTTT